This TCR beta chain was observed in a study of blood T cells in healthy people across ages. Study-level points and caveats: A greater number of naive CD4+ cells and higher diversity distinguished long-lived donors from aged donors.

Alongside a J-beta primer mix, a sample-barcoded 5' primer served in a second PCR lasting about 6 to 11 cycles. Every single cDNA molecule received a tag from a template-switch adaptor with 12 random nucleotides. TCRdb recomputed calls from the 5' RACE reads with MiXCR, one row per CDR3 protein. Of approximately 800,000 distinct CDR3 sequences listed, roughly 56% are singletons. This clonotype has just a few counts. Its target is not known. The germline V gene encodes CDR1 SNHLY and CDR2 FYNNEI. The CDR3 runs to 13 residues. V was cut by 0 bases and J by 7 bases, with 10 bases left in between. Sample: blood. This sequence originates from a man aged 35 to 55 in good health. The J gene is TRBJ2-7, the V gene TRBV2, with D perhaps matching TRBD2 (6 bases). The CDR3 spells CASSEALGGEQYF. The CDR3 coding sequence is TGTGCCAGCAGTGAAGCGCTTGGGGGGGAGCAGTACTTC.